The clone carrying this TCR beta chain was observed many times. Its antigen is not identified. Trimming shortened V by 6 bases and J by 6 bases, and 11 bases separated the two germline ends. This CDR3 is 11 amino acids long. The V gene's germline CDR1 is DFQATT and CDR2 SNEGSKA (reference sequence). The study amplified TCR beta CDR3 regions using RNA transcripts. An initial RT-PCR round employing HTBI primers preceded a second-round multiplex PCR. TCRdb reanalysed the multiplex PCR reads using MiXCR and keeps one entry per CDR3 protein. The profile shows 200,000 to 250,000 distinct CDR3 sequences, about 22% of them singletons. A diagnosis was made from clinical symptoms together with serum thyroxine, TRAb, thyroid ultrasound and orbital computed tomography. The sample comes from a study of Graves' ophthalmopathy and Graves' hyperthyroidism. Overall study context: Peripheral blood was obtained at first diagnosis, ahead of any treatment. General observations from the study: Discriminating ophthalmopathy from stable hyperthyroidism, a 13-signature model attained a sensitivity of approximately 90% and a specificity of just under 84%. Blood contained most expanded thyroid clonotypes exceeding 0.001 frequency.

The TCR sequence derives from a woman between 45 and 65 years old with Graves' ophthalmopathy. The chain has TRBV20-1 and TRBJ2-5; D is undetermined. The sample comprised peripheral blood. Here the CDR3 reads CSAWAEKTQYF. The CDR3 DNA is TGCAGTGCATGGGCAGAAAAGACCCAGTACTTC.